Listed here are 31 T cell receptor beta chains from one sample, sequenced in a study of blood T cells in healthy people across ages. For the second PCR, which ran for about 6 to 11 cycles, a sample-barcoded 5' primer and a J-beta primer mix were used. Using its own MiXCR run on the 5' RACE reads, TCRdb lists one record per CDR3 protein. Of roughly 2 million distinct CDR3 sequences in the sample, less than 50% were seen once. The sequenced sample was blood. The receptor set was obtained from a woman between 40 and 50 years old in good health.

V gene TRBV20-1 combines with J gene TRBJ2-3; D unresolved. This CDR3 spans 14 amino acids. The germline gives CDR1 DFQATT, CDR2 SNEGSKA (reference sequence). Trimming stripped 0 bases from V and 6 bases from J, with 13 bases between. The CDR3 region is CSARDRLYTDTQYF. The CDR3 DNA follows: TGCAGTGCTAGAGATAGGCTTTACACTGATACGCAGTATTTT.

This clonotype turned up a few times. The chain is built from TRBV5-1 and TRBJ2-5; D tentatively fits TRBD1 or TRBD2 (6 bases each). The V end lost 3 bases, the J end lost 1 base, and 16 bases lay between the germline ends. This CDR3 contains 16 residues. The germline CDR1 and CDR2 sequences are SGHRS and YFSETQ. The chain's CDR3 is CASSYRIGGGQETQYF. As DNA, the CDR3 is TGCGCCAGCAGCTACCGGATCGGGGGCGGCCAAGAGACCCAGTACTTC.

About this clonotype itself: A read error may produce the germline difference seen at one junction end. The rearrangement joins TRBV7-2 to TRBJ2-3, with 8 nucleotides matching TRBD1. The CDR3 loop spans 14 amino acids. Germline V gene data show CDR1 as SGHTA and CDR2 as FQGNSA. DNA of the CDR3: TGTGCCAGCAGCTTTCAGGGGGCGCAAGATACGCGGTATTTT. As protein: CASSFQGAQDTRYF.

Comments on this clonotype: Given a much more abundant clone one base away, this may be a read error. The rearrangement joins TRBV29-1 to TRBJ2-5; a possible D gene is TRBD1 (6 bases). The J call may not be correct, given that the DNA end is closer to TRBJ2-7. Per germline, CDR1 SQVTM and CDR2 ANQGSEA. CDR3 length: 13 residues. The CDR3 is CSIVPGHPYEQYF. In DNA, the CDR3 is TGCAGCATTGTCCCGGGACACCCGTACGAGCAGTACTTC.

V gene TRBV2 combines with J gene TRBJ2-1; D is unresolved. This CDR3 comprises 11 residues. Trimming cost V 8 bases and J 6 bases, with 8 bases left between them. The germline CDR1 and CDR2 sequences are SNHLY and FYNNEI. The CDR3: CASLDVNEQFF. CDR3 coding DNA: TGTGCCAGCCTAGATGTCAATGAGCAGTTCTTC.

A single count supports this clonotype. This chain connects TRBV27 to TRBJ2-5, with 12 nucleotides matching TRBD2. CDR1 is MNHEY, CDR2 SMNVEV, per germline (reference sequence). The CDR3 runs 16 residues. The V gene end was trimmed by 0 bases and the J gene end by 3 bases; junction bases not matched to a gene: 2. The CDR3 protein is CASSLSRLAGEETQYF. CDR3 nucleotide sequence: TGTGCCAGCAGTTTATCCCGACTAGCGGGGGAAGAGACCCAGTACTTC.

The gene calls are TRBV20-1 and TRBJ2-5; 7 bases map to TRBD2. V lost 2 bases to trimming and J lost 5 bases; unmatched junction nucleotides: 11. This CDR3 comprises 15 residues. Per the germline V gene, CDR1 is DFQATT and CDR2 is SNEGSKA (reference sequence). This chain's CDR3 is CSARLILGRGETQYF. The CDR3, as DNA: TGCAGTGCTAGACTCATATTGGGGCGGGGGGAGACCCAGTACTTC.

The chain has TRBV7-2 and TRBJ2-1; the D is unclear. Germline CDR1 SGHTA, CDR2 FQGNSA. The CDR3 loop spans 14 amino acids. V was pared by 5 bases and J by 3 bases, with 11 bases between. CDR3 sequence: CASSPTLDYNEQFF. The DNA of the CDR3 is TGTGCCAGCAGCCCCACCTTGGACTACAATGAGCAGTTCTTC.

This clonotype was observed a handful of times. J is TRBJ2-7 and V is TRBV11-2; D is unresolved. Germline V gene sequence: CDR1 SGHAT, CDR2 FQNNGV. Trimming left V 5 bases short and J 3 bases short, with 17 bases between. The CDR3 sequence is 15 residues long. The CDR3, as DNA: TGTGCCAGCAGCCTGAGGAGTATTTTAAGCTACGAGCAGTACTTC. Translation: CASSLRSILSYEQYF.

The V and J genes are TRBV6-5 and TRBJ2-5; no reliable D call. The CDR3 sequence is 16 residues long. Germline V CDR1 and CDR2: MNHEY, SVGAGI. V was trimmed by 0 bases and J by 5 bases, leaving 16 bases between them. The chain's CDR3 is CASSYSSAVVWETQYF. The CDR3 coding sequence is TGTGCCAGCAGTTACTCGAGTGCAGTCGTTTGGGAGACCCAGTACTTC.

The V call is TRBV5-6, the J call TRBJ1-2; D gene ambiguous. Per the germline V gene, CDR1 is SGHDT and CDR2 is YYEEEE. V dropped 1 base and J dropped 4 bases, with 14 bases sitting between them. The CDR3 contains 15 residues. CDR3 nucleotides: TGTGCCAGCAGCTTGTCCAGGTTACTTTTCTATGGCTACACCTTC. Amino acid sequence: CASSLSRLLFYGYTF.

The J gene is TRBJ2-5, the V gene TRBV29-1; D is possibly TRBD2 (6 bases). CDR1 is SQVTM, CDR2 ANQGSEA, per germline. Trimming stripped 7 bases from V and 1 base from J, with 16 bases between. There are 14 residues in the CDR3. CDR3 bases: TGCAGCGCCGGGCCCAGCGGGCGCCAAGAGACCCAGTACTTC. The encoded protein is CSAGPSGRQETQYF.

The chain links TRBV4-2 to TRBJ1-6, with 9 bases lining up with TRBD1. Germline trimming cut 5 bases from V and 8 bases from J; bases unmatched to any gene: 7. The CDR3 contains 15 residues. Germline loops: CDR1 LGHNA, CDR2 YNFKEQ. This CDR3 reads CASSDRDREDSPLHF. Written as DNA, the CDR3 is TGTGCCAGCAGCGACCGGGACAGGGAAGATTCACCCCTCCACTTT.

The J gene is TRBJ1-1, the V gene TRBV6-5; 7 bases fit TRBD1. Germline V gene sequence: CDR1 MNHEY, CDR2 SVGAGI. With 8 bases clipped from V and 4 bases from J, the junction kept 7 bases outside the gene matches. The CDR3 length is 13 residues. CDR3 loop: CASVRGLGTEAFF. The DNA for the CDR3 is TGTGCCAGCGTTAGGGGGCTTGGCACTGAAGCTTTCTTT.

J is TRBJ2-1 and V is TRBV6-2 or TRBV6-3, with TRBD1 as a possible D gene (6 bases). Germline loops: CDR1 MNHEY, CDR2 SVGEGT. CDR3 length: 15 amino acids. Trimming removed 6 bases at V and 5 bases at J, with 17 bases between. CDR3 coding DNA: TGTGCCAGCAGCCCTCAGGGGCTCCCTGACAATGAGCAGTTCTTC. Translation gives CASSPQGLPDNEQFF.

The CDR3 sequence is CASSRRLVGQETQYF. The CDR3, as DNA: TGTGCCAGCTCAAGAAGACTAGTAGGACAAGAGACCCAGTACTTC. The chain employs TRBV7-2 and TRBJ2-5; weak D call: TRBD2 (6 bases). CDR3 length: 15 amino acids. Trimming took 8 bases from V and 2 from J, leaving 18 bases between them. The germline gives CDR1 SGHTA, CDR2 FQGNSA.

The genes are TRBV5-8 and TRBJ2-7, with 8 positions matching TRBD1. V shed 6 bases and J 3 bases; nucleotides not matched to a gene: 8. CDR1 is SGHTS and CDR2 is YDEGEE in the germline V gene. This CDR3 has 14 amino acids. This chain's CDR3 is CASTDRGDVYEQYF. CDR3 DNA: TGTGCCAGCACCGACAGGGGTGATGTCTACGAGCAGTACTTC.

The rearrangement links TRBV28 to TRBJ1-2; D is unresolved. CDR1 and CDR2 from the germline V gene are MDHEN and SYDVKM. The CDR3 runs 10 residues. V dropped 8 bases and J dropped 8 bases, with 9 bases sitting between them. The CDR3 spells CASGLCGYTF. CDR3 nucleotide sequence: TGTGCCAGCGGGCTTTGCGGCTACACCTTC.

The sample holds one count of this clonotype. The rearrangement links TRBV28 to TRBJ2-1; possible D gene TRBD2, 5 bases. With 6 bases removed from V and 5 bases from J, the gap between germline ends came to 11 bases. CDR1 and CDR2 (germline): MDHEN, SYDVKM. This CDR3 has 13 amino acids. The CDR3, as DNA: TGTGCCAGCAGCCGCGCGAGGGACAATGAGCAGTTCTTC. This sequence encodes CASSRARDNEQFF.

V gene TRBV7-2 combines with J gene TRBJ2-1; TRBD2 is a possible D gene (6 bases). This CDR3 is 11 amino acids long. V was cut by 7 bases and J by 9 bases, with 10 bases left in between. CDR1 and CDR2 (germline): SGHTA, FQGNSA. Here the CDR3 DNA reads TGTGCCAGCATAAAGGGAGGTGAGCAGTTCTTC. Protein sequence: CASIKGGEQFF.

V and J are TRBV7-2 and TRBJ2-5; D is possibly TRBD2 (6 bases). The DNA end lines up better with TRBJ2-1; the J call may be wrong. The germline V gene encodes CDR1 SGHTA and CDR2 FQGNSA. The CDR3 sequence is 15 residues long. CDR3 region: CASSLAGGVQETQFF. The CDR3, as DNA: TGTGCCAGCAGCTTAGCGGGGGGTGTCCAAGAGACCCAGTTCTTC.

This clonotype turned up a few times. A much larger clone lies one base from this, so it may be a read error. This sequence joins TRBV7-3 and TRBJ2-5; D might be TRBD2 (5 bases). Trimming removed 3 bases at V and 11 bases at J, with 16 bases between. The CDR3 contains 13 residues. Germline V gene lookup returns CDR1 SGHTA and CDR2 FQGTGA. CDR3 bases: TGTGCCAGCAGCTTGACTCTTCGGGGTGAGCAGTACTTC. Its translation: CASSLTLRGEQYF.

This clonotype was detected only a few times. V gene TRBV9 combines with J gene TRBJ2-1, with a weak D call TRBD1 (6 bases). The CDR3 has 17 residues. Germline-derived CDR1 and CDR2 are SGDLS and YYNGEE. The V and J ends lost 0 bases and 7 bases respectively, with 20 bases between them. CDR3 region: CASSVGGPARVDNEQFF. The CDR3 DNA reads TGTGCCAGCAGCGTAGGGGGGCCCGCTAGGGTTGATAATGAGCAGTTCTTC. The full variable domain, rest sourced from reference TRBV9 and TRBJ2-1, is DSGVTQTPKHLITATGQRVTLRCSPRSGDLSVYWYQQSLDQGLQFLIQYYNGEERAKGNILERFSAQQFPDLHSELNLSSLELGDSALYFCASSVGGPARVDNEQFFGPGTRLTVL.

This clonotype was seen a handful of times. The genes are TRBV5-1 and TRBJ2-1; 9 nucleotides align to TRBD1. In germline, CDR1 is SGHRS, CDR2 YFSETQ. Losses at the gene ends were 3 bases for V and 6 bases for J; bases not matched to a gene: 7. The CDR3 consists of 15 residues. The CDR3 DNA reads TGCGCCAGCAGCTGGGACAGGGCCAGTTCCAATGAGCAGTTCTTC. Residues: CASSWDRASSNEQFF. The full variable domain, its missing parts supplied by reference TRBV5-1 and TRBJ2-1, is KAGVTQTPRYLIKTRGQQVTLSCSPISGHRSVSWYQQTPGQGLQFLFEYFSETQRNKGNFPGRFSGRQFSNSRSEMNVSTLELGDSALYLCASSWDRASSNEQFFGPGTRLTVL.

This clonotype was seen a single time. A read error may produce the germline difference seen at one junction end. The CDR3 DNA sequence: TGTGCCGGCAGTGGGACAGGGGGAGATGGCTACACCTTC. Its translation: CAGSGTGGDGYTF. The chain links TRBV28 to TRBJ1-2; 11 bases match TRBD1. Germline values: CDR1 MDHEN, CDR2 SYDVKM. The CDR3 length is 13 residues.

This clonotype was counted ten times or more. V and J are TRBV7-3 and TRBJ2-1; 7 positions match TRBD1. With 2 bases clipped from V and 2 bases from J, the junction kept 6 bases outside the gene matches. From germline, CDR1 is SGHTA and CDR2 FQGTGA. This CDR3 has 16 residues. CDR3 amino acids: CASSLLGQGAYNEQFF. CDR3 sequence (DNA): TGTGCCAGCAGCTTATTAGGGCAGGGGGCCTACAATGAGCAGTTCTTC. Complete variable domain (other parts from reference TRBV7-3 and TRBJ2-1): GAGVSQTPSNKVTEKGKYVELRCDPISGHTALYWYRQSLGQGPEFLIYFQGTGAADDSGLPNDRFFAVRPEGSVSTLKIQRTERGDSAVYLCASSLLGQGAYNEQFFGPGTRLTVL.

J is TRBJ1-5 and V is TRBV5-1, with TRBD1 identical over 8 bases. Germline trimming cut 0 bases from V and 7 bases from J; bases unmatched to any gene: 6. The CDR3 length is 15 residues. Germline CDR1 reads SGHRS; CDR2 reads YFSETQ. CDR3 coding DNA: TGCGCCAGCAGCTTGGCCGCAGGGGGCTTCCAGCCCCAGCATTTT. As protein: CASSLAAGGFQPQHF.

V and J are TRBV5-1 and TRBJ2-7, with 12 bases aligning to TRBD1. Germline loops: CDR1 SGHRS, CDR2 YFSETQ. The CDR3 totals 15 residues. Trimming removed 2 bases from V and 3 bases from J; junction bases left unmatched: 3. In DNA, the CDR3 is TGCGCCAGCAGCTTCGGGACAGGGGGCAACTACGAGCAGTACTTC. Its protein is CASSFGTGGNYEQYF.

The rearrangement joins TRBV28 to TRBJ2-1, with D possibly matching TRBD2 (5 bases). This CDR3 has 16 residues. Germline V gene lookup returns CDR1 MDHEN and CDR2 SYDVKM. V lost 6 bases and J 0 bases, leaving 15 bases between the germline ends. In DNA form, the CDR3 reads TGTGCCAGCAGGGAGGAAGGAGCAATCTCCTACAATGAGCAGTTCTTC. Protein: CASREEGAISYNEQFF.

The V and J genes are TRBV20-1 and TRBJ1-2; the match to TRBD1 covers 7 bases. The V segment lost 5 bases and the J segment 4 bases; nucleotides outside the gene matches: 10. CDR3 size: 14 residues. The germline CDR1 and CDR2 sequences are DFQATT and SNEGSKA (reference sequence). The chain's CDR3 is CSAPRTGVGYGYTF. DNA of the CDR3: TGCAGTGCTCCCAGGACAGGTGTGGGCTATGGCTACACCTTC.

This clonotype has a handful of counts. V and J are TRBV7-2 and TRBJ2-7; D possibly corresponds to TRBD1 (5 bases). CDR3 length equals 16 residues. V lost 0 bases and J lost 0, with 12 bases in between. In germline, CDR1 is SGHTA, CDR2 FQGNSA. The CDR3 reads CASSLAGQRSSYEQYF. CDR3 nucleotide sequence: TGTGCCAGCAGCTTAGCGGGGCAGAGGAGCTCCTACGAGCAGTACTTC.